The 6 T cell receptor beta chains given below trace back to one sample, sequenced in a study of identical twins. Each CDR3 protein is one row after TCRdb ran MiXCR on the 5' RACE reads. The sample has 200,000 to 250,000 distinct CDR3 sequences; 6% to 8.5% are singletons. The sample was also linked to a second study, of yellow fever vaccine responses in identical twins.

The sample taken for sequencing was CD8+ T cells sorted from blood. The receptors were gathered from a woman aged 18-29 years in good health.

The chain employs TRBV27 and TRBJ2-7, with 9 bases aligning to TRBD1. This CDR3 spans 14 amino acids. Per the germline V gene, CDR1 is MNHEY and CDR2 is SMNVEV (reference sequence). The V segment lost 8 bases and the J segment 6 bases; nucleotides outside the gene matches: 11. CDR3 in DNA: TGTGCCAGCGCCCCGGGACAGGGAGTCTCCGAGCAGTACGTC. Translating it yields CASAPGQGVSEQYV.

The gene calls are TRBV11-2 and TRBJ2-7; 7 bases line up with TRBD2. Germline V gene data show CDR1 as SGHAT and CDR2 as FQNNGV. CDR3 length: 16 amino acids. With 6 bases clipped from V and 3 bases from J, the junction kept 14 bases outside the gene matches. The CDR3 here is CASSNLGGTSGYEQYV. Here the CDR3 DNA reads TGTGCCAGCAGTAATTTGGGGGGGACCTCAGGCTACGAGCAGTACGTC.

The chain links TRBV11-2 to TRBJ1-3; no firm D call. The V gene lost 4 bases and the J gene lost 0 bases, with 7 bases spanning the gap. The germline gives CDR1 SGHAT, CDR2 FQNNGV. This CDR3 region has 14 residues. The DNA for the CDR3 is TGTGCCAGCAGCTCTGGGCCCTCTGGAAACACCATATATTTT. Its protein is CASSSGPSGNTIYF.

This clonotype came up a few times. The chain employs TRBV6-1 and TRBJ2-7, with a weak D call TRBD2 (6 bases). The CDR3 is 15 residues long. In germline, CDR1 is MNHNS, CDR2 SASEGT. V was trimmed by 6 bases and J by 0 bases, leaving 15 bases between them. CDR3: CASRTLAVSSYEQYV. CDR3 bases: TGTGCCAGCAGGACCTTAGCGGTGAGCTCCTACGAGCAGTACGTC.

The chain is built from TRBV27 and TRBJ2-1; D is perhaps TRBD1 (6 bases). V was clipped by 3 bases and J by 7 bases, with 19 bases between them. Germline V gene lookup returns CDR1 MNHEY and CDR2 SMNVEV (reference sequence). The CDR3 contains 16 residues. This CDR3 is CASSFRWAGVVNEQFF. Written as DNA, the CDR3 is TGTGCCAGCAGTTTTCGGTGGGCAGGGGTAGTAAATGAGCAGTTCTTC.

This clonotype showed up many times. This chain joins TRBV12-3 or TRBV12-4 and TRBJ2-3; a weak D match, TRBD2 (6 bases). The CDR3 sequence is 14 residues long. The V gene lost 2 bases and the J gene lost 6 bases, with 12 bases spanning the gap. CDR3 residues: CASSLREHRDTQYF. CDR3 coding DNA: TGTGCCAGCAGTTTACGGGAGCACCGGGATACGCAGTATTTT.